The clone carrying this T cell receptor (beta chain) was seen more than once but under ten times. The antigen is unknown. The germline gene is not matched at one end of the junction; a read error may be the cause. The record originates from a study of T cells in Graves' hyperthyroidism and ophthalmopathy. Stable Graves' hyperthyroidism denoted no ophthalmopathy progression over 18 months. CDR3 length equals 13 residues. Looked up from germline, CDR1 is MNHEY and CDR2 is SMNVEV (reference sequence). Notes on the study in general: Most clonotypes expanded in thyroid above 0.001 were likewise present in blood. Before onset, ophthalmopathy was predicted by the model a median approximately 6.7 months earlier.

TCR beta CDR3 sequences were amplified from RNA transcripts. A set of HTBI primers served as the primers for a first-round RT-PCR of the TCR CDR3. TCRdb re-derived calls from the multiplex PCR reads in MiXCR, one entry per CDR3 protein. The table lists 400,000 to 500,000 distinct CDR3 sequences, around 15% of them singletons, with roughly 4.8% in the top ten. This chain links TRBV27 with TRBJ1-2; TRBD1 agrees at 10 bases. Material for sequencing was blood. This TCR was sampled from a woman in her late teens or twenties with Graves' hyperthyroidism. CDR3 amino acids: CAGSGTGVRGYTF. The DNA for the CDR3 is TGTGCCGGCAGCGGGACAGGGGTCCGTGGCTACACCTTC.